Given below is one TCR beta chain in context. The target antigen is unknown. The data are from a study of OX40 agonist ivuxolimab in advanced cancers. Study in general: Past anti-PD-1, anti-PD-L1 or anti-CTLA-4 therapy was accepted, and 40% had received some.

Germline values: CDR1 SEHNR, CDR2 FQNEAQ (reference sequence). V was shortened by 5 bases and J by 7 bases, with 6 bases between the two germline ends. The CDR3 contains 11 residues. TCRdb keeps only in-frame clones here, not all; method: immunoSEQ multiplex PCR. The sample shows tens of thousands of clones, just under 90% of them seen only once. Study conclusions and caveats: Doses of 0.1 to 3.0 mg/kg were accompanied by clonal expansion of CD4+ and CD8+ blood T cells by week 6. Also showing low normalized T-cell clonal expansion were some of the nonresponders.

The specimen comprised CD4+ or CD8+ T cells sorted from blood, sampled in a trial of the OX40 agonist ivuxolimab. This TCR came from an adult with an advanced solid tumor such as melanoma, head and neck, liver or kidney cancer. This chain links TRBV7-9 with TRBJ2-1; TRBD2 might be the D (6 bases). The CDR3 DNA sequence: TGTGCCAGCAGCGGGGGGAATGAGCAGTTCTTC. Amino acids: CASSGGNEQFF.